This TCR beta chain was sequenced for a study of neurological immune-mediated disorders. Whole-study findings and limits: A possible signature was seen in one related-CDR3 cluster, into which phylogenetic grouping placed the repertoires of 18 of 34 multiple sclerosis patients. Any association between clinical or MRI features and the multiple sclerosis repertoire cluster was absent.

2 million PBMCs stored at -80 C were the source of the unsorted libraries. Synthesis of cDNA was performed by 5'RACE using 10-nucleotide random UMIs. TCRdb passed the 5' RACE reads through MiXCR, listing each CDR3 protein once. The sample consists of over 60,000 distinct CDR3 sequences, around 5% of them appearing once. The CDR3 contains 18 residues. CDR1 is SGDLS, CDR2 YYNGEE, per germline. Trimming cost V 4 bases and J 10 bases, with 30 bases left between them. This clonotype has ten or more counts. Antigen: not known. Sequencing was carried out using PBMCs. This sequence was found in a woman in her 70s with multiple sclerosis. The rearrangement links TRBV9 to TRBJ2-1; the D call may be TRBD1 or TRBD2 (5 bases each). CDR3 DNA: TGTGCCAGCAGCCCTAGTGAATCTTCCGGGACCCTCTTTGGGGAGCAGTTCTTC. It is translated as CASSPSESSGTLFGEQFF. Full variable domain (missing parts from reference TRBV9 and TRBJ2-1): DSGVTQTPKHLITATGQRVTLRCSPRSGDLSVYWYQQSLDQGLQFLIQYYNGEERAKGNILERFSAQQFPDLHSELNLSSLELGDSALYFCASSPSESSGTLFGEQFFGPGTRLTVL.